This TCR beta chain originates from a study of PD-1 blockade in classical Hodgkin lymphoma. The study, taken as a whole, reports: CD8+ TCR diversity did not rise significantly by C4D1, unlike CD4+. Patients with an early start, nivolumab under 1 year after ASCT, were excluded.

To note about this clone: Its target is unknown.

Time point in this sample: cycle 4 day 1 (C4D1), after more than 5 weeks of nivolumab. Relapses following autologous stem cell transplantation were seen in all patients, with brentuximab vedotin exposure varying. The authors purified CD4+ T cells from thawed PBMCs by magnetic negative selection. TCRdb's table, derived via immunoSEQ multiplex PCR, lists solely in-frame clones and lacks some. Here the sample spans around 28,000 clones, roughly nine tenths being singletons. The origin of this receptor is a human donor with classical Hodgkin lymphoma. The starting material was CD4+ T cells from blood, obtained before the fourth cycle of nivolumab.

The CDR3, as DNA: TGTGCCAGCAGCCTCCAGGGGCGAATTTCCGTAGAGACCCAGTACTTC. This gives the protein CASSLQGRISVETQYF. The V and J genes are TRBV27 and TRBJ2-5, with a weak D call TRBD1 (6 bases). The CDR3 runs 16 residues. V shed 6 bases and J shed 4 bases, with 21 bases lying between them. The germline gives CDR1 MNHEY, CDR2 SMNVEV (reference sequence).